This passage covers 10 T cell receptor beta chains from one sample sequenced in a study of cytomegalovirus exposure and HLA in healthy donors. Primers: 60 Vbeta forward and 13 Jbeta reverse. Clones were read by immunoSEQ multiplex PCR, and TCRdb kept only the in-frame ones, dropping some. The sample holds roughly 140,000 clones, roughly 62% seen once. Material: PBMCs. The receptors here all came from a man aged 55 to 70 in good health and CMV-seronegative.

V is TRBV10-2 and J is TRBJ2-1; D not resolved. In germline, CDR1 is WSHSY, CDR2 SAAADI. CDR3 size: 12 residues. Trimming removed 4 bases from V and 4 bases from J, with 5 bases in between. In nucleotides, the CDR3 is TGCGCCAGCAGTGCACGGTACAATGAGCAGTTCTTC. Its translation: CASSARYNEQFF.

The sample holds a few counts of this clone. The chain carries TRBV7-8 and TRBJ2-1; D call uncertain. This CDR3 comprises 14 residues. The germline gives CDR1 SGHVS, CDR2 FQNEAQ. V was cut by 1 base and J by 8 bases, with 12 bases left in between. The CDR3 sequence: CASSLGNYVDEQFF. The CDR3 DNA is TGTGCCAGCAGCTTAGGGAACTACGTTGATGAGCAGTTCTTC.

This clone was seen only a few times. V and J are TRBV7-9 and TRBJ1-2; 9 bases line up with TRBD1. Germline V gene data show CDR1 as SEHNR and CDR2 as FQNEAQ (reference sequence). The J segment lost 8 bases and the V segment lost 4 bases, leaving 17 bases of the junction unmatched. The CDR3 length is 17 residues. CDR3 residues: CASSSPQDTGGARGYTF. The DNA for the CDR3 is TGTGCCAGCAGCTCCCCCCAAGACACAGGGGGCGCAAGGGGCTACACCTTC.

This clone has just a few counts. This sequence joins TRBV28 and TRBJ2-5, with 9 bases identical to TRBD2. The CDR3 covers 14 residues. The J segment lost 5 bases and the V segment lost 3 bases, leaving 4 bases of the junction unmatched. Germline CDR1 reads MDHEN; CDR2 reads SYDVKM. Here the CDR3 DNA reads TGTGCCAGCAGTTTGTCAGCGGGAGGTGAGACCCAGTACTTC. Translating it yields CASSLSAGGETQYF.

V usage is TRBV7-9 and J usage is TRBJ2-5; D remains unclear. There are 16 residues in the CDR3. Germline V gene sequence: CDR1 SEHNR, CDR2 FQNEAQ (reference sequence). V lost 1 base, J lost 1 base, and 13 bases lay in between. CDR3 sequence: CASSLGGSWFQETQYF. The CDR3 bases are TGTGCCAGCAGCTTAGGCGGTAGCTGGTTCCAAGAGACCCAGTACTTC.

This clone was picked up a small number of times. The chain joins TRBV4-1 to TRBJ2-1; the match to TRBD1 covers 9 bases. The CDR3 spans 17 residues. Germline values: CDR1 MGHRA, CDR2 YSYEKL. The ends lost 1 base at V and 4 bases at J; junction bases unmatched: 8. The CDR3 DNA follows: TGCGCCAGCAGCCAAGTATCCGGGACAGGGCAGTACAATGAGCAGTTCTTC. Translating it yields CASSQVSGTGQYNEQFF.

The chain has TRBV27 and TRBJ2-7, with 13 bases identical to TRBD2. The germline gives CDR1 MNHEY, CDR2 SMNVEV (reference sequence). The CDR3 has 19 residues. The J segment lost 0 bases and the V segment lost 1 base, leaving 9 bases of the junction unmatched. The CDR3 bases are TGTGCCAGCAGTTTATTTGGACTAGCGGGAGATAGCTCCTCCTACGAGCAGTACTTC. Its protein product is CASSLFGLAGDSSSYEQYF.

The sample holds a few counts of this clone. The J gene is TRBJ2-2, the V gene TRBV5-1; the match to TRBD1 covers 9 bases. Germline V lookup: CDR1 SGHRS, CDR2 YFSETQ. The V segment lost 2 bases and the J segment 6 bases; nucleotides outside the gene matches: 11. The CDR3 is made up of 17 amino acids. In nucleotides, the CDR3 is TGCGCCAGCAGCTTTGCCTCCGGGACAGGGAGAGCCGGGGAGCTGTTTTTT. It specifies CASSFASGTGRAGELFF. Full variable domain (outside the CDR3, taken from reference TRBV5-1 and TRBJ2-2): KAGVTQTPRYLIKTRGQQVTLSCSPISGHRSVSWYQQTPGQGLQFLFEYFSETQRNKGNFPGRFSGRQFSNSRSEMNVSTLELGDSALYLCASSFASGTGRAGELFFGEGSRLTVL.

This chain links TRBV5-1 with TRBJ2-3; 8 nucleotides line up with TRBD1. Germline V CDR1 and CDR2: SGHRS, YFSETQ. V trimming: 0 bases; J trimming: 4 bases; junction bases outside the gene matches: 4. The CDR3 is 15 amino acids. The chain's CDR3 is CASSLEDRVSDTQYF. DNA of the CDR3: TGCGCCAGCAGCTTGGAGGACAGGGTATCAGATACGCAGTATTTT.

The rearrangement joins TRBV29-1 to TRBJ1-2, with D possibly matching TRBD1 (6 bases). V lost 3 bases and J lost 5, with 22 bases in between. Germline-derived CDR1 and CDR2 are SQVTM and ANQGSEA. CDR3 length: 16 amino acids. CDR3 sequence: CSVDRGKQGGFYGYTF. The CDR3 nucleotides are TGCAGCGTTGACAGAGGGAAACAGGGAGGGTTTTATGGCTACACCTTC.